The present entry profiles one TCR beta chain with its context. The source of the sample is a study of blood T cell repertoires in COVID-19. As handled by the study authors: Using reference gene primer amplification, nucleated cell counts were estimated. The method was immunoSEQ multiplex PCR; TCRdb's version includes in-frame clones alone and lacks a portion of them. That table supplies the V and J calls and clone size; D and trimming were determined from the DNA. The sample shows over 150,000 clones, approximately 80% of them seen only once. CDR3 size: 15 residues. V gave up 0 bases and J gave up 4 bases, with 15 bases separating them. Germline V gives CDR1 SQVTM, CDR2 ANQGSEA.

This TCR came from a woman aged 60-75 years with acute or convalescent COVID-19. Sequenced: peripheral blood. V usage is TRBV29-1 and J usage is TRBJ2-5; TRBD1 might be the D (5 bases). The CDR3 DNA is TGCAGCGTTGAAGACGATGCAGGGTTGAGAGAGACCCAGTACTTC. Translating it yields CSVEDDAGLRETQYF.